A selection of T cell receptor beta chains follows, all from one sample in a study of cytomegalovirus exposure and HLA in healthy donors. Profiling relied on immunoSEQ multiplex PCR, and the TCRdb table lists in-frame clones only, not all of them. This sample's table reports more than 110,000 clones. The source material was PBMCs. The receptors stem from a man aged 35 to 55 in good health and CMV-seronegative. Both conserved end residues are part of each CDR3. A D gene is named only where the DNA matches it firmly.

V gene: TRBV6-6; D gene: NA; J gene: TRBJ2-3; CDR3 protein: CASNPTSHLATDTQYF; CDR3 DNA: TGTGCCAGCAATCCCACATCACATCTTGCCACAGATACGCAGTATTTT
V gene: TRBV6-5; D gene: TRBD1; J gene: TRBJ1-5; CDR3 protein: CASSLGDRVGPQHF; CDR3 DNA: TGTGCCAGCAGCCTCGGGGACAGGGTAGGGCCCCAGCATTTT
V gene: TRBV7-9; D gene: NA; J gene: TRBJ2-3; CDR3 protein: CASNSRAGAGDTQYF; CDR3 DNA: TGTGCCAGCAACTCACGGGCGGGGGCAGGAGATACGCAGTATTTT
V gene: TRBV5-7; D gene: NA; J gene: TRBJ2-3; CDR3 protein: CASSLSEGAPPDTQYF; CDR3 DNA: TGTGCCAGCAGCTTGTCGGAGGGGGCCCCGCCAGATACGCAGTATTTT
V gene: TRBV19; D gene: TRBD1; J gene: TRBJ2-7; CDR3 protein: CASALGQASYEQYF; CDR3 DNA: TGTGCCAGTGCTCTGGGACAGGCCTCCTACGAGCAGTACTTC
V gene: TRBV5-1; D gene: TRBD1; J gene: TRBJ2-2; CDR3 protein: CASSARQGPGELFF; CDR3 DNA: TGCGCCAGCAGCGCCAGACAGGGTCCCGGGGAGCTGTTTTTT
V gene: TRBV6-5; D gene: TRBD1; J gene: TRBJ2-1; CDR3 protein: CASSFRTGPYNEQFF; CDR3 DNA: TGTGCCAGCAGTTTCCGGACAGGGCCCTACAATGAGCAGTTCTTC
V gene: TRBV6-6; D gene: TRBD1; J gene: TRBJ2-3; CDR3 protein: CASSDPDRGRDTQYF; CDR3 DNA: TGTGCCAGCAGTGACCCGGACAGGGGCAGGGATACGCAGTATTTT
V gene: TRBV25-1; D gene: TRBD1; J gene: TRBJ2-2; CDR3 protein: CASGGTGVLFTGELFF; CDR3 DNA: TGTGCCAGCGGCGGGACAGGGGTTCTTTTTACCGGGGAACTGTTTTTT
V gene: TRBV7-2; D gene: NA; J gene: TRBJ2-7; CDR3 protein: CASSIGSYYEQYF; CDR3 DNA: TGTGCCAGCAGCATCGGGTCTTACTACGAGCAGTACTTC
V gene: TRBV6-6; D gene: TRBD1; J gene: TRBJ1-5; CDR3 protein: CASSSRTGGAGQPQHF; CDR3 DNA: TGTGCCAGCAGTTCGAGAACAGGGGGCGCGGGGCAGCCCCAGCATTTT
V gene: TRBV7-2; D gene: NA; J gene: TRBJ2-3; CDR3 protein: CASSPRGQTGTQYF; CDR3 DNA: TGTGCCAGCAGCCCGCGGGGCCAAACCGGTACGCAGTATTTT
V gene: TRBV28; D gene: TRBD1; J gene: TRBJ1-2; CDR3 protein: CASSSGQNSYGYTF; CDR3 DNA: TGTGCCAGCAGTTCGGGACAGAATTCCTATGGCTACACCTTC
V gene: TRBV12-5; D gene: NA; J gene: TRBJ1-1; CDR3 protein: CASGFSTGVEAFF; CDR3 DNA: TGTGCTAGTGGTTTTAGTACAGGCGTTGAAGCTTTCTTT
V gene: TRBV21-1; D gene: NA; J gene: TRBJ1-5; CDR3 protein: CASSKARGAGGYSNQPQHF; CDR3 DNA: TGTGCCAGCAGCAAAGCTCGGGGCGCGGGGGGATATAGCAATCAGCCCCAGCATTTT
V gene: TRBV5-6; D gene: NA; J gene: TRBJ1-5; CDR3 protein: CASSFGQANQPQHF; CDR3 DNA: TGTGCCAGCAGCTTTGGGCAGGCTAATCAGCCCCAGCATTTT
V gene: TRBV5-1; D gene: NA; J gene: TRBJ2-2; CDR3 protein: CASSTRDSNTGELFF; CDR3 DNA: TGCGCCAGCAGCACCAGGGACTCGAACACCGGGGAGCTGTTTTTT